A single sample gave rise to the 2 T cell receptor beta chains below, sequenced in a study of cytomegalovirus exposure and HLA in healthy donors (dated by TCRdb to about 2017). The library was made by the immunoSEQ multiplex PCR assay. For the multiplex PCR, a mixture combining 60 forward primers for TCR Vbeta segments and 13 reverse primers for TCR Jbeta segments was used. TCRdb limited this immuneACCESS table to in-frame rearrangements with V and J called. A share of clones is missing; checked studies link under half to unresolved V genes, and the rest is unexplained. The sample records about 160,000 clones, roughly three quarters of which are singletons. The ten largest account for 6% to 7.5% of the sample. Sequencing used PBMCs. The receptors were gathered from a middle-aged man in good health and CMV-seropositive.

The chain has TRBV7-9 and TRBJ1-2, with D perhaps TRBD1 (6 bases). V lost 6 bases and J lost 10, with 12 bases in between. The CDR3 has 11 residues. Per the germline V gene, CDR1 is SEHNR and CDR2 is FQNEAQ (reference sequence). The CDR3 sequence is CASSRQGPYTF. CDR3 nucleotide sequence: TGTGCCAGCAGTCGGCAGGGGCCCTACACCTTC.

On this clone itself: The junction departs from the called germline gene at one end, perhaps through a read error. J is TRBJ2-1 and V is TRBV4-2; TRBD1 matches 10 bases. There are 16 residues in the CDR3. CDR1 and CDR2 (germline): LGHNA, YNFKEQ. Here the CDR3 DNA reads TGTGCCAGCAGCCCCTGGGACAGGGGATTTACAAATGAGCAATTCTTC. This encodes CASSPWDRGFTNEQFF.